The 6 T cell receptor beta chains below come from one sample, sequenced in a study of blood T cell repertoires in COVID-19. Assay used: immunoSEQ multiplex PCR; TCRdb lists only in-frame clones, some missing. The sample carries approximately 80,000 clones, roughly 83% recorded once. The sample taken for sequencing was peripheral blood. The receptors stem from a man in his forties or fifties with active COVID-19.

The genes are TRBV9 and TRBJ2-2; TRBD1 might be the D (6 bases). Trimming shortened V by 3 bases and J by 3 bases, and 12 bases separated the two germline ends. Germline values: CDR1 SGDLS, CDR2 YYNGEE. This CDR3 is 15 amino acids long. Here the CDR3 DNA reads TGTGCCAGCAGCGCCAGGGGCGCGGACACCGGGGAGCTGTTTTTT. Translation gives CASSARGADTGELFF.

V is TRBV27 and J is TRBJ2-1; 8 bases fit TRBD2. The CDR3 has 14 amino acids. V lost 7 bases and J lost 3; bases outside the gene matches: 5. The germline CDR1 and CDR2 sequences are MNHEY and SMNVEV (reference sequence). Here the CDR3 reads CASTRTSYYNEQFF. The CDR3 DNA reads as TGTGCCAGCACCAGGACTAGCTACTACAATGAGCAGTTCTTC.

This chain connects TRBV7-9 to TRBJ2-3; 12 positions match TRBD2. The CDR3 is 19 amino acids. Looked up from germline, CDR1 is SEHNR and CDR2 is FQNEAQ (reference sequence). V dropped 0 bases and J dropped 5; count of bases not matched to a gene: 12. The CDR3 reads CASSLAHGLAGSLGDTQYF. CDR3 nucleotide sequence: TGTGCCAGCAGCTTAGCGCACGGACTAGCGGGATCGTTAGGAGATACGCAGTATTTT.

V is TRBV27 and J is TRBJ1-1, with D tentatively TRBD1 (6 bases). V gave up 6 bases and J gave up 4 bases, with 15 bases separating them. CDR1 is MNHEY, CDR2 SMNVEV, per germline (reference sequence). The CDR3 loop spans 14 amino acids. This CDR3 reads CASRPGAGVTEAFF. The CDR3 DNA follows: TGTGCCAGCAGGCCGGGGGCGGGGGTCACTGAAGCTTTCTTT.

This clone showed up just a few times. The CDR3 loop is CASSPDRGSGGNTIYF. The DNA of the CDR3 is TGTGCCAGTAGTCCCGACAGGGGGTCGGGCGGAAACACCATATATTTT. This chain links TRBV19 with TRBJ1-3; 9 nucleotides align to TRBD1. Germline CDR1 is LNHDA and CDR2 is SQIVND (reference sequence). The V gene end was trimmed by 5 bases and the J gene end by 4 bases; junction bases not matched to a gene: 9. This CDR3 has 16 residues. Full variable domain (rest looked up from reference TRBV19 and TRBJ1-3): DGGITQSPKYLFRKEGQNVTLSCEQNLNHDAMYWYRQDPGQGLRLIYYSQIVNDFQKGDIAEGYSVSREKKESFPLTVTSAQKNPTAFYLCASSPDRGSGGNTIYFGEGSWLTVV.

J is TRBJ2-7 and V is TRBV16; maybe TRBD2 (7 bases). Germline CDR1 and CDR2: KGHSY and FQNENV. This CDR3 has 16 residues. V lost 2 bases and J lost 2, with 16 bases in between. DNA for the CDR3: TGTGCCAGCAGCCAAGGGGGGGGGCGGCTGCCCTACGAGCAGTACTTC. It encodes CASSQGGGRLPYEQYF.